A selection of T cell receptor beta chains follows, all from one sample in a study of T cells in Graves' hyperthyroidism and ophthalmopathy. TCRdb recomputed calls from the multiplex PCR reads with MiXCR, one row per CDR3 protein. The sample gives 500,000 or so distinct CDR3 sequences, around 15% of which show up once; less than 30% is in the top ten. The specimen sequenced was blood. These receptors were obtained from a young woman with Graves' ophthalmopathy. Both conserved end residues are part of each CDR3. A D gene is named only where the DNA matches it firmly. Clone size, where shown, is once, few, many, or a class for clones that have expanded.

TGTGCCAGCAGCCAGACAGCCCCCTATGGCTACACCTTC,CASSQTAPYGYTF,NA,TRBV7-9,TRBJ1-2,few
TGTGCCAGCAGCTCCGGACAGGGGGCAGGAAGGTACTTC,CASSSGQGAGRYF,TRBD1,TRBV7-9,TRBJ2-5,NA
TGCGCCAGCAGCCACCTCCTTACCGGCCGGGGGGGAGGCACCGGGGAGCTGTTTTTT,CASSHLLTGRGGGTGELFF,TRBD2,TRBV7-2,TRBJ2-2,NA
TGCGCCAGCAGCTTTTCCGGGACAGGGGGCAAGACAGATACGCAGTATTTT,CASSFSGTGGKTDTQYF,TRBD1,TRBV5-1,TRBJ2-3,many
TGTGCCAGCAGTTCAGCCGGGACAGGGGGCGCTGAAAATGGCTACACCTTC,CASSSAGTGGAENGYTF,TRBD1,TRBV28,TRBJ1-2,many
TGTGCCAGCAGCTTAGTGTCTGGGGTGGGGGAGACCCAGTACTTC,CASSLVSGVGETQYF,NA,TRBV7-2,TRBJ2-5,many
TGTGCCAGCAGGCAACAGGGGAGCAATCAGCCCCAGCATTTT,CASRQQGSNQPQHF,TRBD1,TRBV28,TRBJ1-5,many
TGTGCCAGCAGCGTAGCTGAGGACAGGGGCTACTATGGCTACACCTTC,CASSVAEDRGYYGYTF,TRBD1,TRBV9,TRBJ1-2,many
TGTGCCAGCAGCCAAGGGTTTGGGCAAAGGGGGCATCTCCTCTACGAGCAGTACTTC,CASSQGFGQRGHLLYEQYF,TRBD1,TRBV14,TRBJ2-7,many
TGCAGTGCTAGAGTTTCGGTGGGTGGGGACATTCAGTTCTTC,CSARVSVGGDIQFF,NA,TRBV20-1,TRBJ2-1,NA
TGTGCCAGCAGTTACGGAGCGGGAGGGACTGCCAATGAGCAGTTCTTC,CASSYGAGGTANEQFF,TRBD2,TRBV6-5,TRBJ2-1,many
TGCAGCGTTACGAAGGGGGCGAACACTGAAGCTTTCTTT,CSVTKGANTEAFF,TRBD1,TRBV29-1,TRBJ1-1,many
TGTGCCAGCAGCTTAGAGGTAGCGGGAGGACCTTACAATGAGCAGTTCTTC,CASSLEVAGGPYNEQFF,TRBD2,TRBV11-3,TRBJ2-1,many
TGTGCCAGCAGCAGGGGGATTAACACTGAAGCTTTCTTT,CASSRGINTEAFF,NA,TRBV3-1,TRBJ1-1,many
TGCAGTGCACGAACTCTTAGCGGGGGAAGCTCCTACAATGAGCAGTTCTTC,CSARTLSGGSSYNEQFF,TRBD2,TRBV20-1,TRBJ2-1,NA
TGTGCCAGCAAGGATCTAGGGTCTGGGGAGCTGTTTTTT,CASKDLGSGELFF,NA,TRBV12-3/TRBV12-4,TRBJ2-2,NA
TGTGCCAGCAGTTACTCGGGAGGGGGGAACGAGCAGTACTTC,CASSYSGGGNEQYF,NA,TRBV6-6,TRBJ2-7,NA
TGTGCCAGCAGCTCTACCAGGGGAAGGAGCACCGGGGAGCTGTTTTTT,CASSSTRGRSTGELFF,NA,TRBV11-1,TRBJ2-2,few
TGTGCCAGCAGCCCCCGGCGGGACCACCCCTACAATGAGCAGTTCTTC,CASSPRRDHPYNEQFF,NA,TRBV14,TRBJ2-1,few
TGTGCCAGCTCACCACCGCGGAAGCAAGAGACCCAGTACTTC,CASSPPRKQETQYF,NA,TRBV18,TRBJ2-5,few
TGTGCCAGCAGCTTAGTATATAGGGGACGGGAGACCCAGTACTTC,CASSLVYRGRETQYF,NA,TRBV7-2,TRBJ2-5,many
TGCAGCGTTGAAACGGCAGAGACCTACAATGAGCAGTTCTTC,CSVETAETYNEQFF,NA,TRBV29-1,TRBJ2-1,many
TGTGCCAGCATTACCGGGACTAGCGGGAGCTTGAATGAGCAGTTCTTC,CASITGTSGSLNEQFF,TRBD2,TRBV12-3/TRBV12-4,TRBJ2-1,NA
TGTGCCAGCAGTGGGATTATCCGGGGGACGGGTGAAGCTTTCTTT,CASSGIIRGTGEAFF,NA,TRBV9,TRBJ1-1,NA
TGCGCCAGCAGCCAAGATTACGCCGGGACAAGGAACACCGGGGAGCTGTTTTTT,CASSQDYAGTRNTGELFF,NA,TRBV4-1,TRBJ2-2,NA
TGTGCCAGCAGCCCTCGGGAGTACGAGCAGTACTTC,CASSPREYEQYF,NA,TRBV3-1,TRBJ2-7,many
TGCAGTGAGGCGGGAGCCCCCCATGAGCAGTTCTTC,CSEAGAPHEQFF,TRBD2,TRBV20-1,TRBJ2-1,many
TGTGCCAGCGGCACCGGACAGTTGACTTATGGCTACACCTTC,CASGTGQLTYGYTF,NA,TRBV13,TRBJ1-2,few
TGTGCCAGCAGTAATACAGGGGAAGGTAGTTACGAGCAGTACTTC,CASSNTGEGSYEQYF,TRBD1,TRBV28,TRBJ2-7,many
TGTGCCAGCAGCTTAGGCACCGGGACAGCGAAAAACATTCAGTACTTC,CASSLGTGTAKNIQYF,TRBD1,TRBV11-2,TRBJ2-4,few
TGTGCCAGCAGCTTAGAGGCCGGAAGCTCCTACGAGCAGTACTTC,CASSLEAGSSYEQYF,NA,TRBV7-9,TRBJ2-7,NA
TGTGCCAGCAGCAGGACTCCGAGTCAGCCCCAGCATTTT,CASSRTPSQPQHF,NA,TRBV6-1,TRBJ1-5,NA